This is a list of T cell receptor beta chains from one sample in a study of shared clonotypes between healthy human individuals. TCRdb's copy holds only in-frame clones and misses some; the assay was immunoSEQ multiplex PCR. The sample has roughly 2.2 million clones; roughly 93% are singletons. Sequenced: naive CD4+ T cells from PBMCs. Receptors originate from a man between 18 and 29 years old in good health. Some clones in this sample may be carry-over from other donors' samples. Both conserved end residues are part of each CDR3. D genes are given only for firm matches. The size field is filled for only some rows; it gives once, few, many or a size class.

abundance	v_gene	j_gene	d_gene	CDR3nt	CDR3aa
NA	TRBV4-2	TRBJ1-1	NA	TGTGCCAGCAGCCAAGACACACAACGGAACACTGAAGCTTTCTTT	CASSQDTQRNTEAFF
once	TRBV11-2	TRBJ1-3	TRBD1	TGTGCCAGCAGCTCGGACAGGGGACCAGGAAACACCATATATTTT	CASSSDRGPGNTIYF
NA	TRBV6-6	TRBJ2-7	TRBD1	TGTGCCAGCCTGTACGGGACAGGGGGCGCCGAGCAGTACTTC	CASLYGTGGAEQYF
NA	TRBV4-1	TRBJ2-7	NA	TGCGCCAGCAGCCACGGTACACAGGGCTACGAGCAGTACTTC	CASSHGTQGYEQYF
NA	TRBV6-6	TRBJ2-7	NA	TGTGCCAGCAGTCTCATGACCGGACCACCCTACGAGCAGTACTTC	CASSLMTGPPYEQYF
NA	TRBV5-4	TRBJ1-4	NA	TGTGCCAGCAGGAGAGCCGGTAACGAAAAACTGTTTTTT	CASRRAGNEKLFF
once	TRBV7-3	TRBJ2-5	TRBD1	TGTGCCAGCAGCTTATCAGGGGGACCCCAGTACTTC	CASSLSGGPQYF
NA	TRBV27	TRBJ2-7	NA	TGTGCCAGCGGTAACTCGAACTACGAGCAGTACTTC	CASGNSNYEQYF
NA	TRBV7-9	TRBJ2-7	NA	TGTGCCAGCAGACCTACGGGGAGCGAGCAGTACTTC	CASRPTGSEQYF
NA	TRBV11-2	TRBJ2-7	NA	TGTGCCAGCAGCGAAATCTCAGGCATCGTGTACGAGCAGTACTTC	CASSEISGIVYEQYF
NA	TRBV5-6	TRBJ2-7	TRBD2	TGTGCCAGCAGCTTGGTCGGCGGGAGGGCCCCCGAGCAGTACTTC	CASSLVGGRAPEQYF
NA	TRBV27	TRBJ2-3	NA	TGTGCCAGCAGTTTGGTGTTAAGGGCAGCTAGCACAGATACGCAGTATTTT	CASSLVLRAASTDTQYF
NA	TRBV9	TRBJ2-3	TRBD1	TGTGCCAGCAGCGTCGGACAGGGATGGGTAGATACGCAGTATTTT	CASSVGQGWVDTQYF
NA	TRBV5-8	TRBJ2-1	TRBD1	TGTGCCAGCAGCACATGGGACAGGGGATCAAATGAGCAGTTCTTC	CASSTWDRGSNEQFF
NA	TRBV4-2	TRBJ1-5	NA	TGTGCCAGCAGCCAAGATGAGGCGAGAGGGAGGGGCGATCAGCCCCAGCATTTT	CASSQDEARGRGDQPQHF
NA	TRBV6-6	TRBJ2-5	NA	TGTGCCAGCAGGCGGACCCTCCAAGAGACCCAGTACTTC	CASRRTLQETQYF
NA	TRBV30	TRBJ2-5	TRBD1	TGTGCCTTTTCAGGGGGCGCGGGTAGAGAGACCCAGTACTTC	CAFSGGAGRETQYF
NA	TRBV6-1	TRBJ2-3	NA	TGTGCCAGCAGTGAAAGCCCCGCAGATACGCAGTATTTT	CASSESPADTQYF
NA	TRBV28	TRBJ1-4	NA	TGTGCCACCGGGGGCCGGAAGATTCCTAATGAAAAACTGTTTTTT	CATGGRKIPNEKLFF
NA	TRBV5-1	TRBJ2-5	NA	TGCGCCAGCAGCTTAGCGGTGTTACAAGAGACCCAGTACTTC	CASSLAVLQETQYF
NA	TRBV5-4	TRBJ2-6	NA	TGTGCCAGCAGCTTGCCGGGGGCCGGGGCCAACGTCCTGACTTTC	CASSLPGAGANVLTF
NA	TRBV19	TRBJ2-2	NA	TGTGCCAGTATTCCATATGCCTCGAACACCGGGGAGCTGTTTTTT	CASIPYASNTGELFF
NA	TRBV29-1	TRBJ2-7	NA	TGCAGCGTCCCCCCATGGGGATATAATTTCTACGAGCAGTACTTC	CSVPPWGYNFYEQYF
NA	TRBV2	TRBJ2-1	NA	TGTGCCAGCAGGGACGAGAACAATGAGCAGTTCTTC	CASRDENNEQFF
once	TRBV5-1	TRBJ1-5	NA	TGCGCCAGCAGCCAAAGACCGACCGACGATAGCAATCAGCCCCAGCATTTT	CASSQRPTDDSNQPQHF
NA	TRBV2	TRBJ2-5	NA	TGTGCCAGCAGTGAGGCGGGTTACCAAGAGACCCAGTACTTC	CASSEAGYQETQYF
NA	TRBV4-2	TRBJ1-4	TRBD1	TGTGCCAGCAGCCCACAGGGGGATGAAAAACTGTTTTTT	CASSPQGDEKLFF
NA	TRBV5-4	TRBJ2-1	NA	TGTGCCAGCAGCGCCCCACAGGGGAGGGGCTACAATGAGCAGTTCTTC	CASSAPQGRGYNEQFF
NA	TRBV7-9	TRBJ2-2	TRBD2	TGTGCCAGCAGCCTGGGACTAGCGGGAGTGCTCGGGGAGCTGTTTTTT	CASSLGLAGVLGELFF
NA	TRBV7-2	TRBJ2-2	TRBD2	TGTGCCAGCAGCTTAAGGGGACTAGCACCCGGGGAGCTGTTTTTT	CASSLRGLAPGELFF
NA	TRBV5-1	TRBJ2-2	TRBD2	TGCGCCAGCAGCTTGGCCGGACTAGCGGGAAACACCGGGGAGCTGTTTTTT	CASSLAGLAGNTGELFF
few	TRBV28	TRBJ1-1	NA	TGTGCCAGCAGTTGGAAGAACACTGAAGCTTTCTTT	CASSWKNTEAFF
NA	TRBV10-3	TRBJ2-3	NA	TGTGCCATCAGGGGGACTAGCACAGATACGCAGTATTTT	CAIRGTSTDTQYF
NA	TRBV6-1	TRBJ1-1	NA	TGTGCCAGCAGTGAATTGGGAGGAGGTTGGCGTGAAGCTTTCTTT	CASSELGGGWREAFF
NA	TRBV7-9	TRBJ2-4	TRBD1	TGTGCCAGCAGCTCCCAGGGACAGCCCTTTCTAGCCAAAAACATTCAGTACTTC	CASSSQGQPFLAKNIQYF
NA	TRBV6-1	TRBJ2-1	NA	TGTGCCAGCAGTGGTTTAACTGCCCGCTCCTACAATGAGCAGTTCTTC	CASSGLTARSYNEQFF
NA	TRBV10-3	TRBJ2-3	NA	TGTGCCATCAGTGGCCTGGCGGGGGCACCCTCCACAGATACGCAGTATTTT	CAISGLAGAPSTDTQYF
NA	TRBV18	TRBJ1-2	NA	TGTGCCAGCTCACCACCCTCAGTGGAAGCTAACTATGGCTACACCTTC	CASSPPSVEANYGYTF
NA	TRBV5-1	TRBJ1-1	TRBD1	TGCGCCAGCAGCTTGGGACAGGGGGCAGGGTCGGAGAACACTGAAGCTTTCTTT	CASSLGQGAGSENTEAFF
NA	TRBV15	TRBJ1-2	NA	TGTGCCACCAGCAGAGGGACGGACATTGGCTATGGCTACACCTTC	CATSRGTDIGYGYTF
NA	TRBV10-3	TRBJ2-1	NA	TGTGCCATCACCGACAGGACTGGGGGGTCCTACAATGAGCAGTTCTTC	CAITDRTGGSYNEQFF
NA	TRBV7-9	TRBJ1-1	NA	TGTGCCAGCAGCTTAAGTGAGGGGACTGAAGCTTTCTTT	CASSLSEGTEAFF
NA	TRBV30	TRBJ2-7	NA	TGTGCCTGGAGTGTTACGGAATGGGGCAGAGGAGCCTACGAGCAGTACTTC	CAWSVTEWGRGAYEQYF
NA	TRBV20-1	TRBJ2-5	NA	TGCAGTGCAGCTCGTCAGACCCAGTACTTC	CSAARQTQYF
once	TRBV9	TRBJ2-7	NA	TGTGCCAGCAGCGTAGCTGTGGCGGGACCGTGGGAGCAGTACTTC	CASSVAVAGPWEQYF
NA	TRBV7-3	TRBJ2-1	NA	TGTGCCAGCAGCTTGGCGCCGGACTCATACAATGAGCAGTTCTTC	CASSLAPDSYNEQFF
once	TRBV7-3	TRBJ2-1	NA	TGTGCCAGCTCCTCCGGGGTCCCCAATGAGCAGTTCTTC	CASSSGVPNEQFF
NA	TRBV5-1	TRBJ2-3	NA	TGCGCCAGCAGCTTTGGGGTGGGTACGCAGTATTTT	CASSFGVGTQYF
NA	TRBV10-3	TRBJ1-5	NA	TGTGCCATCAGTGATCGGCAGCTTAGCAATCAGCCCCAGCATTTT	CAISDRQLSNQPQHF
NA	TRBV7-8	TRBJ1-1	NA	TGTGCCAGCAGCTTAGATGGGGGGCTTTATACTGAAGCTTTCTTT	CASSLDGGLYTEAFF
NA	TRBV7-3	TRBJ1-1	TRBD1	TGTGCCAGCAGCCTACAGGGGGTTTCGCAGACTGAAGCTTTCTTT	CASSLQGVSQTEAFF